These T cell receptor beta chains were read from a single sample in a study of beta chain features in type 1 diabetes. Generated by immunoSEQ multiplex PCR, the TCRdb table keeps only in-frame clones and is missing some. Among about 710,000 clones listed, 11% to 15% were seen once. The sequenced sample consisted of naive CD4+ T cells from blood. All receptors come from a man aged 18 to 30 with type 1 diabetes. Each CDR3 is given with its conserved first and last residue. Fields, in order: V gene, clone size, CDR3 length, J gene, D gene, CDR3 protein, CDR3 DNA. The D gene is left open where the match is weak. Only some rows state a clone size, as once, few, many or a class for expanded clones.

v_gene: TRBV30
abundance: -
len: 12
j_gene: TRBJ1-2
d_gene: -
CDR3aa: CAWGRDNYGYTF
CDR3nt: TGTGCCTGGGGCCGGGACAACTATGGCTACACCTTC

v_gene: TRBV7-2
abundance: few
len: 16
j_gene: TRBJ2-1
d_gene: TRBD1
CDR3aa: CASSFLRTGGYNEQFF
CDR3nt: TGTGCCAGCAGCTTCCTTCGGACAGGGGGCTACAATGAGCAGTTCTTC

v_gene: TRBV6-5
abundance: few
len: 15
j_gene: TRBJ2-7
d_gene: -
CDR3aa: CASSLPGFKTYEQYF
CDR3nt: TGTGCCAGCAGCCTCCCCGGATTCAAAACCTACGAGCAGTACTTC

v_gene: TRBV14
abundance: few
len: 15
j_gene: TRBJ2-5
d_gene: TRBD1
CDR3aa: CASSQDPGQGETQYF
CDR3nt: TGTGCCAGCAGCCAGGACCCCGGACAGGGGGAGACCCAGTACTTC

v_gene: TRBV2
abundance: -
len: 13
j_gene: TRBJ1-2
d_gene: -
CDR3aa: CASSVQRDYGYTF
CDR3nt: TGTGCCAGCAGTGTACAGAGGGACTATGGCTACACCTTC

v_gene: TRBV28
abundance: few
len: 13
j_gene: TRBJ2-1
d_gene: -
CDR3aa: CASTSGGGNEQFF
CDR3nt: TGTGCCAGCACCTCGGGCGGTGGGAATGAGCAGTTCTTC

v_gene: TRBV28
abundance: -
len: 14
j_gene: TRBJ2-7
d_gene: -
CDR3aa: CASVTGTSSYEQYF
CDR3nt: TGTGCCAGCGTGACAGGTACCAGCTCCTACGAGCAGTACTTC

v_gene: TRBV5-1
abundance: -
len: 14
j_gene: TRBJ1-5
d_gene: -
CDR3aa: CASSPRGGVQPQHF
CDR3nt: TGCGCCAGCAGCCCCCGGGGGGGCGTTCAGCCCCAGCATTTT

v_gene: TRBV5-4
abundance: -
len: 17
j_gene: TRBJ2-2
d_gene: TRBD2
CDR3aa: CASSQEPLAGVTGELFF
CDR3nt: TGTGCCAGCAGCCAGGAACCTCTAGCGGGGGTCACCGGGGAGCTGTTTTTT

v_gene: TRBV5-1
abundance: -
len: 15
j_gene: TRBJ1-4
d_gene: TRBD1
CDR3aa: CASSIRTGLNEKLFF
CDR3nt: TGCGCCAGCAGCATCCGGACAGGGCTTAATGAAAAACTGTTTTTT

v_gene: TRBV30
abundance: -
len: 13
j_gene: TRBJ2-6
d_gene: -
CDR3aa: CAYGHPGANVLTF
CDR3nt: TGTGCCTACGGACACCCGGGGGCCAACGTCCTGACTTTC

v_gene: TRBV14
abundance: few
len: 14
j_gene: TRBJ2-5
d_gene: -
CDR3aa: CASSRRLIGETQYF
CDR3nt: TGTGCCAGCAGCCGGCGCCTAATTGGGGAGACCCAGTACTTC

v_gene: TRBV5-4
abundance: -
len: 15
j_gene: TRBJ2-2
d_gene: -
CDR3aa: CASSPGPRGTGELFF
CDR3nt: TGTGCCAGCAGCCCGGGCCCCCGAGGGACCGGGGAGCTGTTTTTT

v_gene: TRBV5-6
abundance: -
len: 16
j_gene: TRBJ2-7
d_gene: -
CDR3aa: CASSPWDALGSREQYF
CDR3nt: TGTGCCAGCAGCCCCTGGGATGCGCTAGGCAGTCGCGAGCAGTACTTC

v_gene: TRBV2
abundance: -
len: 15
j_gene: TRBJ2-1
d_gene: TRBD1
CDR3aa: CASSDRTGGYNEQFF
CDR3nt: TGTGCCAGCAGTGACAGGACAGGGGGTTACAATGAGCAGTTCTTC

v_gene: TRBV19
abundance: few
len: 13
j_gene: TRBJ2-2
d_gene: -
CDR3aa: CASSIESGGELFF
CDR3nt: TGTGCCAGTAGTATAGAAAGCGGCGGGGAGCTGTTTTTT

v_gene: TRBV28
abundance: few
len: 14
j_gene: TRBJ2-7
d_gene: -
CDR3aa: CASSLMGGSYEQYF
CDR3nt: TGTGCCAGCAGTTTGATGGGAGGCTCCTACGAGCAGTACTTC

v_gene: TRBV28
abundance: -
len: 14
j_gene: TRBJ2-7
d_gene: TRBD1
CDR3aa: CASRPGQGVGEQYF
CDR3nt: TGTGCCAGCAGGCCGGGACAGGGGGTAGGCGAGCAGTACTTC

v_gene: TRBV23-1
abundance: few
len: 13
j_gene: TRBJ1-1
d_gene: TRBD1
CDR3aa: CASSRDSTTEAFF
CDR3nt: TGCGCCAGCAGTCGGGACAGCACCACTGAAGCTTTCTTT

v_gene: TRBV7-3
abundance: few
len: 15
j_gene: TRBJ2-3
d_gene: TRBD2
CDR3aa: CASSYLAGGTDTQYF
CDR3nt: TGTGCCAGCAGCTACCTAGCGGGGGGGACAGATACGCAGTATTTT

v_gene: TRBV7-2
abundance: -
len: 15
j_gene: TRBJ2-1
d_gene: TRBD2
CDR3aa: CASTPGGPGSNEQFF
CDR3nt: TGTGCCAGCACCCCGGGGGGGCCAGGGAGCAATGAGCAGTTCTTC

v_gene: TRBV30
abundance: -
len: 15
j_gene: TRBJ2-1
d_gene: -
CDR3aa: CAWSALTGAYNEQFF
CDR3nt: TGTGCCTGGAGTGCACTGACGGGGGCCTACAATGAGCAGTTCTTC

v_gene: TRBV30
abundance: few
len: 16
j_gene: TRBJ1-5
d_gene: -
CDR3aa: CAWRGGSNRSNQPQHF
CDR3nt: TGTGCCTGGAGGGGCGGATCCAATAGAAGCAATCAGCCCCAGCATTTT

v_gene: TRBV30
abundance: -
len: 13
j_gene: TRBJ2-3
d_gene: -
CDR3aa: CAWSRGFTDTQYF
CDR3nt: TGTGCCTGGAGTCGGGGATTCACAGATACGCAGTATTTT

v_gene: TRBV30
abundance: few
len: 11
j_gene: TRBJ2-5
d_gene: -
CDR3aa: CAWSVVRFLHF
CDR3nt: TGTGCCTGGAGTGTAGTCCGCTTTTTACACTTC

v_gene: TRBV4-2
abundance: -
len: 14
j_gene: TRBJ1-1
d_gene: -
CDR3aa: CASRTSTGNTEAFF
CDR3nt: TGTGCCAGCAGGACCTCGACAGGGAACACTGAAGCTTTCTTT

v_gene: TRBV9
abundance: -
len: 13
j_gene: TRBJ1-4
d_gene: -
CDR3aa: CASSGQVNEKLFF
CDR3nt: TGTGCCAGCAGCGGACAGGTTAATGAAAAACTGTTTTTT

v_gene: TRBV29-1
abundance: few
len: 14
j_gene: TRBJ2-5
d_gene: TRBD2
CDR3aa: CSGRLAGPWETQYF
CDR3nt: TGCAGCGGACGACTAGCGGGCCCCTGGGAGACCCAGTACTTC

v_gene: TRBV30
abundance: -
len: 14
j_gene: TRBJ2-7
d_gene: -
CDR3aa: CAWSEGRFSYEQYF
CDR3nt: TGTGCCTGGAGTGAGGGTAGGTTCTCCTACGAGCAGTACTTC

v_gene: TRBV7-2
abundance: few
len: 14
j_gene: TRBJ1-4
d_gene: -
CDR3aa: CASSFSQGSRKLFF
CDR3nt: TGTGCCAGCAGCTTTTCGCAGGGTTCGCGGAAACTGTTTTTT

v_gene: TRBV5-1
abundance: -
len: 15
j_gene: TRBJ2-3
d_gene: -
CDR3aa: CASSLGPGSTDTQYF
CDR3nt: TGCGCCAGCAGCTTGGGTCCAGGGAGCACAGATACGCAGTATTTT

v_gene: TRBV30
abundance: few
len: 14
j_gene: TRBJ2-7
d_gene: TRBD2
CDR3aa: CAWSVRLAGYEQYF
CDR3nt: TGTGCCTGGAGTGTACGACTAGCGGGATACGAGCAGTACTTC

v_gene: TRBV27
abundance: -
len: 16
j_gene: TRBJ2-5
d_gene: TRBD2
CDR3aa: CASSRTSGRPPGTQYF
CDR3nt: TGTGCCAGCAGTCGTACTAGCGGGAGGCCCCCAGGGACCCAGTACTTC

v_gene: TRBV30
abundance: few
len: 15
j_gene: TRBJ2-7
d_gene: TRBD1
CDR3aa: CAWSLVGQGSYEQYF
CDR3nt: TGTGCCTGGAGTTTGGTCGGACAGGGGTCCTACGAGCAGTACTTC

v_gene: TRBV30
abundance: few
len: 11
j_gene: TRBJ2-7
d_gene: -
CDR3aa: CAWSYLREQYF
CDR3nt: TGTGCCTGGAGTTACTTGCGGGAGCAGTACTTC

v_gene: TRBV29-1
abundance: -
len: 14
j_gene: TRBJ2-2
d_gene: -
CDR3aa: CSVAKNRDTGELFF
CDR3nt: TGCAGCGTTGCGAAGAACAGAGACACCGGGGAGCTGTTTTTT

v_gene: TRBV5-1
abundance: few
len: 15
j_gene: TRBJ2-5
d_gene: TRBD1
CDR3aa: CASSLETGGGETQYF
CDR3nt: TGCGCCAGCAGCTTGGAGACAGGGGGCGGAGAGACCCAGTACTTC

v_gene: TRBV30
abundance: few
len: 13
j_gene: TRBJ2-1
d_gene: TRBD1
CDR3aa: CAWKVTGYNEQFF
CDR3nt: TGTGCCTGGAAGGTGACAGGGTACAATGAGCAGTTCTTC

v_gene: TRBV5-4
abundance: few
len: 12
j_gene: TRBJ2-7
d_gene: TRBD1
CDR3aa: CASSWTGGEQYF
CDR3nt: TGTGCCAGCAGCTGGACAGGGGGCGAGCAGTACTTC

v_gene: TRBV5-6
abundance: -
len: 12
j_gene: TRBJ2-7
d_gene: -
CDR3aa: CASSLGRDIRDF
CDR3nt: TGTGCCAGCAGCTTGGGCAGGGACATCAGGGACTTC

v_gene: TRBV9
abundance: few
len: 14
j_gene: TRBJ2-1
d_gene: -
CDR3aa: CASSVESQYNEQFF
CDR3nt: TGTGCCAGCAGCGTAGAGTCCCAGTACAATGAGCAGTTCTTC

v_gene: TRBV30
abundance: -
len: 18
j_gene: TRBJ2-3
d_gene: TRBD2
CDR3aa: CAWTSPPTSGNPADTQYF
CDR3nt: TGTGCCTGGACCTCTCCCCCGACTAGCGGGAATCCAGCAGATACGCAGTATTTT

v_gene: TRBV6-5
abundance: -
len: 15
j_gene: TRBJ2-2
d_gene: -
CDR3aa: CASSYSEGNTGELFF
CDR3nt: TGTGCCAGCAGTTACTCAGAAGGGAACACCGGGGAGCTGTTTTTT

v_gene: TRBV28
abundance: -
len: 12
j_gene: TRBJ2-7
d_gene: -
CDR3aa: CASSHQGGTRYF
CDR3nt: TGTGCCAGCAGCCACCAGGGTGGGACACGGTACTTC

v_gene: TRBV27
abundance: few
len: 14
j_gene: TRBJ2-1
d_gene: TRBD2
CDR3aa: CASKRGLAGYEQFF
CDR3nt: TGTGCCAGCAAAAGGGGACTAGCGGGGTACGAGCAGTTCTTC

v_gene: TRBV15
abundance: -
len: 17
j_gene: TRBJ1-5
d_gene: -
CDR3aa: CATSSGPGTSRNQPQHF
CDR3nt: TGTGCCACCAGCAGCGGCCCAGGGACTAGTAGGAATCAGCCCCAGCATTTT

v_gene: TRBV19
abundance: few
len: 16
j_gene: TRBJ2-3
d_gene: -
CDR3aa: CASSFGVGGSTDTQYF
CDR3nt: TGTGCCAGTAGTTTCGGAGTTGGTGGGAGCACAGATACGCAGTATTTT

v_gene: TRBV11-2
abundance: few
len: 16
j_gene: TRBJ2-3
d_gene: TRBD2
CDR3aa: CASSSRTSGSTDTQYF
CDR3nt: TGTGCCAGCAGCTCTCGGACTAGCGGTTCCACAGATACGCAGTATTTT

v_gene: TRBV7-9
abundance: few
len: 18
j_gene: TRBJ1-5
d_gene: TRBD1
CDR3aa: CASSLAGLAGGSNQPQHF
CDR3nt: TGTGCCAGCAGCTTAGCGGGGTTGGCAGGGGGCAGCAATCAGCCCCAGCATTTT

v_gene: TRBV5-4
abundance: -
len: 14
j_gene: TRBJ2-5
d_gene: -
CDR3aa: CASTSTGTSETQYF
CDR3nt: TGTGCCAGCACCTCGACCGGGACTTCAGAGACCCAGTACTTC

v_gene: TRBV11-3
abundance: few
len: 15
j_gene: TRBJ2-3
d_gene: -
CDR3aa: CASSLGGISTDTQYF
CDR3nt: TGTGCCAGCAGCCTGGGCGGAATATCCACAGATACGCAGTATTTT

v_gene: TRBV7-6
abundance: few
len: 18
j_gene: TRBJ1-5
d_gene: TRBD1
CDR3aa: CASSPGTGGSYSNQPQHF
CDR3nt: TGTGCCAGCAGCCCCGGGACAGGGGGATCTTATAGCAATCAGCCCCAGCATTTT

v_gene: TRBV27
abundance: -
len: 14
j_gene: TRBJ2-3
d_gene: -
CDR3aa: CASSSPGLPDTQYF
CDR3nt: TGTGCCAGCAGTTCCCCTGGGTTACCAGATACGCAGTATTTT

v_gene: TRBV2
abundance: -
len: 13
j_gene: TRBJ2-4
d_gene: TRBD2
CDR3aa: CASGREEGNIQYF
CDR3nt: TGTGCCAGCGGACGGGAGGAGGGAAACATTCAGTACTTC

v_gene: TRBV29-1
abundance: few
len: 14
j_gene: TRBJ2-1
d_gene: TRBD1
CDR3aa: CSATGTASYNEQFF
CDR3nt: TGCAGCGCTACCGGGACAGCGTCCTACAATGAGCAGTTCTTC